One sample yielded the 5 T cell receptor beta chains listed below, sequenced in a study of tissue T cells after allogeneic stem cell transplantation. Using immunoSEQ multiplex PCR, the repertoire was profiled, and TCRdb retains in-frame clones only, with some absent. The sample includes around 540 clones, 40% to 55% of them seen just once. Specified time point: mouse harvest day 14 after allogeneic transplant. Mouse grafts combined 10^7 T-cell-depleted bone marrow cells with 10^6 splenic CD5+ T cells. The source material was blood. Receptors originate from a female BALB/c mouse given C57BL/6 T cells with graft-versus-host disease after an allogeneic hematopoietic cell transplant.

This clone has just a few counts. Germline and genes: mouse. The sequence runs out 1 residue before the end of the CDR3; the remainder is reconstructed from the germline J gene. V usage is TRBV3 and J usage is TRBJ2-7, with 9 bases matching TRBD2. Trimming took 1 base from V and 3 from J; bases not matched to a gene: 1. This CDR3 spans 14 amino acids. Germline assignment: CDR1 SNHLY and CDR2 FYNGKV (reference sequence). Incomplete CDR3 DNA: TGTGCCAGCAGCTTAGACTGGGGGGACTATGAACAGTAC. The encoded protein is CASSLDWGDYEQY. The complete CDR3 sequence is CASSLDWGDYEQYF.

With regard to this clone: Genes and germline come from the mouse. The read falls 1 residue short of the CDR3 end, and the missing part is taken from the germline J gene. The chain links TRBV1 to TRBJ2-4; D remains unclear. The CDR3 has 14 residues. The V gene's germline CDR1 is NSQYPW and CDR2 LRSPGD (reference sequence). Trimming took 1 base from V and 0 from J, leaving 5 bases between them. The CDR3 loop is CTCSAGVSQNTLYF. CDR3 DNA, as far as it was read: TGCACCTGCAGTGCAGGGGTTAGTCAAAACACCTTGTAC.

Notes on this clone: Mouse gene names and germline throughout. The CDR3 end is not reached by the read, which stops 1 residue before it; the germline J gene fills it in. This chain connects TRBV15 to TRBJ1-1; a weak D match, TRBD1 (5 bases). Germline loops: CDR1 SGHND, CDR2 FRSKSL. This CDR3 has 11 residues. Deletions cut 6 bases from V and 6 bases from J, with 8 bases between. The CDR3 region is CASRQGPEVFF. CDR3 DNA, as far as it was read: TGTGCCAGCAGGCAGGGACCAGAAGTCTTC.

On this clone itself: Genes here carry mouse names. The CDR3 end falls 1 residue outside the read, so it is completed with the germline J gene. This sequence joins TRBV19 and TRBJ2-7; either TRBD1 or TRBD2 may supply D (5 bases each). CDR1 FNHDT and CDR2 SITEND come from the germline V gene (reference sequence). This CDR3 spans 13 amino acids. V was trimmed by 4 bases and J by 4 bases, leaving 12 bases between them. Incomplete CDR3 DNA: TGTGCCAGCAGTCCGGGACGAAGGTATGAACAGTAC. This sequence encodes CASSPGRRYEQY. The CDR3 as a whole reads CASSPGRRYEQYF.

This clone was seen a few times. Gene names follow the mouse nomenclature. The read halts 1 residue ahead of the CDR3 end, with the missing end drawn from the germline J gene. The gene calls are TRBV26 and TRBJ1-2, with unresolved D. This CDR3 spans 12 amino acids. Deletions cut 2 bases from V and 0 bases from J, with 1 base between. CDR1 and CDR2 (germline): KGHPV, FQNQEV (reference sequence). CDR3 region: CASSLPNSDYTF. The DNA read from the CDR3 is TGTGCCAGCAGTCTGCCAAACTCCGACTACACC. Drawing the rest from reference TRBV26 and TRBJ1-2, the complete variable domain is NSKVIQTPRYLVKGQGQKAKMRCIPEKGHPVVFWYQQNKNNEFKFLINFQNQEVLQQIDMTEKRFSAECPSNSPCSLEIQSSEAGDSALYLCASSLPNSDYTFGSGTRLLVI.